Below are 30 T cell receptor beta chains sequenced from a single sample in a study of T cell responses to AZD1222 COVID-19 vaccine. Libraries were prepared by immunoSEQ multiplex PCR; TCRdb keeps only in-frame clonotypes and omits some of them. The sample includes 90,000 to 95,000 clones, around nine tenths of them seen just once. Material: peripheral blood, obtained 28 days after the second AZD1222 dose. All receptors derive from an adult who received the AZD1222 COVID-19 vaccine.

V and J are TRBV29-1 and TRBJ1-3; 8 bases align to TRBD1. This CDR3 comprises 14 residues. The germline V gene has CDR1 SQVTM and CDR2 ANQGSEA. After removal of 4 bases from V and 4 bases from J, the junction contained 6 bases not matched to a gene. CDR3 region: CSVARSGGGNTIYF. CDR3 nucleotides: TGCAGCGTTGCTCGGTCAGGGGGCGGAAACACCATATATTTT. The whole variable domain, filled in from reference TRBV29-1 and TRBJ1-3, reads SAVISQKPSRDICQRGTSLTIQCQVDSQVTMMFWYRQQPGQSLTLIATANQGSEATYESGFVIDKFPISRPNLTFSTLTVSNMSPEDSSIYLCSVARSGGGNTIYFGEGSWLTVV.

The genes are TRBV7-9 and TRBJ1-2; perhaps TRBD1 as D (6 bases). Germline V gene lookup returns CDR1 SEHNR and CDR2 FQNEAQ (reference sequence). This CDR3 is built from 17 residues. V was cut by 1 base and J by 8 bases, with 23 bases left in between. The CDR3 region has the DNA TGTGCCAGCAGCTTAGGAGCTGGGGCAGGGGATAGGTCCGGCTACACCTTC. Amino acid sequence: CASSLGAGAGDRSGYTF.

The chain uses TRBV29-1 and TRBJ2-7, with D possibly being TRBD1 (6 bases). Trimming shortened V by 5 bases and J by 5 bases, and 13 bases separated the two germline ends. The germline V gene has CDR1 SQVTM and CDR2 ANQGSEA. This CDR3 is built from 12 residues. CDR3 nucleotides: TGCAGCGTTTTACAGGGTGCCAACGAGCAGTACTTC. Translated: CSVLQGANEQYF.

The table lists this clone with a few counts. This chain connects TRBV18 to TRBJ1-5; weak D call: TRBD1 (5 bases). Germline CDR1 reads KGHSH; CDR2 reads LQKENI. This CDR3 spans 17 amino acids. V lost 3 bases and J lost 7, with 22 bases in between. For the CDR3, the DNA is TGTGCCAGCTCACCCATGAAAGCCAGGGATGGGGGACAGCCCCAGCATTTT. Translating gives CASSPMKARDGGQPQHF.

The rearrangement links TRBV4-2 to TRBJ1-2; no clear D. Trimming pared 2 bases from V and 7 bases from J, leaving 17 bases between. The CDR3 length is 15 residues. Germline assignment: CDR1 LGHNA and CDR2 YNFKEQ. For the CDR3, the DNA is TGTGCCAGCAGCCAACGCGGAGTGTGGTTCTCTGGCTACACCTTC. As protein: CASSQRGVWFSGYTF.

V and J are TRBV7-9 and TRBJ1-3, with D maybe TRBD1 (5 bases). The germline V gene encodes CDR1 SEHNR and CDR2 FQNEAQ (reference sequence). CDR3 length: 16 residues. Between the trimmed V and J ends, which lost 4 bases and 0 bases, there was a span of 13 bases. The CDR3, as DNA: TGTGCCAGCAGCTCGTGGGCCGGGGGCTCTGGAAACACCATATATTTT. Its translation: CASSSWAGGSGNTIYF.

The chain has TRBV10-3 and TRBJ1-2; D might be TRBD1 (6 bases). Between the trimmed V and J ends, which lost 9 bases and 7 bases, there was a span of 21 bases. Germline V gives CDR1 ENHRY, CDR2 SYGVKD. The length of the CDR3 is 14 residues. In DNA form, the CDR3 reads TGTGCCATTTCTCGGGACACCCGAGCGGTTGGCTACACCTTC. Encoded protein: CAISRDTRAVGYTF.

The chain recombines TRBV5-5 with TRBJ1-1; TRBD1 aligns across 9 bases. From germline, CDR1 is SGHKS and CDR2 YYEKEE (reference sequence). V dropped 5 bases and J dropped 3; count of bases not matched to a gene: 8. This CDR3 has 15 residues. CDR3 DNA: TGTGCCAGCAGACCCCCGGGACAGGGAGACACTGAAGCTTTCTTT. Protein product: CASRPPGQGDTEAFF.

The V call is TRBV7-9, the J call TRBJ2-5; D may be TRBD1 (6 bases). CDR1 and CDR2 from the germline V gene are SEHNR and FQNEAQ (reference sequence). V lost 2 bases, J lost 5 bases, and 12 bases lay in between. The CDR3 covers 14 residues. The CDR3, as DNA: TGTGCCAGCAGCTTACTGGGGACAAGGGAGACCCAGTACTTC. Its translation: CASSLLGTRETQYF.

J is TRBJ2-1 and V is TRBV4-2; TRBD2 agrees at 12 bases. Germline values: CDR1 LGHNA, CDR2 YNFKEQ. V lost 2 bases, J lost 4 bases, and 6 bases stayed unmatched. The CDR3 runs 17 residues. For the CDR3, the DNA is TGTGCCAGCAGCCAAACTAGCGGGAGGACCACGTACAATGAGCAGTTCTTC. This sequence encodes CASSQTSGRTTYNEQFF.

The V call is TRBV7-2, the J call TRBJ2-2; D may be TRBD2 (6 bases). Trimming cost V 1 base and J 1 base, with 10 bases left between them. CDR3 length: 16 residues. Germline assignment: CDR1 SGHTA and CDR2 FQGNSA. CDR3 DNA sequence: TGTGCCAGCAGCTTAGGAGGCGGGGTGAACACCGGGGAGCTGTTTTTT. It codes for CASSLGGGVNTGELFF.

This clone was seen only once. CDR3 sequence (DNA): TGTGCCAGCAGCTTTTACATAGCGGAGGGCCAGTACTTC. Residues: CASSFYIAEGQYF. V and J are TRBV5-5 and TRBJ2-5; the D gene is possibly TRBD2 (6 bases). Germline CDR1 reads SGHKS; CDR2 reads YYEKEE (reference sequence). V lost 2 bases, J lost 10 bases, and 15 bases lay in between. This CDR3 comprises 13 residues.

The chain employs TRBV9 and TRBJ2-1; 10 nucleotides align to TRBD2. Germline V gene sequence: CDR1 SGDLS, CDR2 YYNGEE. There are 15 residues in the CDR3. The J segment lost 0 bases and the V segment lost 3 bases, leaving 0 bases of the junction unmatched. The CDR3 region is CASSASGSSYNEQFF. In DNA, the CDR3 is TGTGCCAGCAGCGCTAGCGGGAGCTCCTACAATGAGCAGTTCTTC. Combining the CDR3 with reference TRBV9 and TRBJ2-1 gives the whole variable domain DSGVTQTPKHLITATGQRVTLRCSPRSGDLSVYWYQQSLDQGLQFLIQYYNGEERAKGNILERFSAQQFPDLHSELNLSSLELGDSALYFCASSASGSSYNEQFFGPGTRLTVL.

This chain joins TRBV7-2 and TRBJ1-2; D unclear. Trimming removed 1 base at V and 8 bases at J, with 5 bases between. The CDR3 is made up of 11 amino acids. Germline CDR1 and CDR2: SGHTA and FQGNSA. This chain's CDR3 is CASSLEVGYTF. As DNA, the CDR3 is TGTGCCAGCAGCTTAGAGGTGGGCTACACCTTC.

The J gene is TRBJ1-1, the V gene TRBV28, with a tentative D call TRBD1 (6 bases). The CDR3 extends over 15 amino acids. Trimming took off 6 bases at V and 1 base at J, with 15 bases between the two ends. Germline lookup yields CDR1 MDHEN and CDR2 SYDVKM. The CDR3 coding sequence is TGTGCCAGCAGGGGGACCGGGGGCGGGAACACTGAAGCTTTCTTT. Protein product: CASRGTGGGNTEAFF. Drawing the rest from reference TRBV28 and TRBJ1-1, the complete variable domain is DVKVTQSSRYLVKRTGEKVFLECVQDMDHENMFWYRQDPGLGLRLIYFSYDVKMKEKGDIPEGYSVSREKKERFSLILESASTNQTSMYLCASRGTGGGNTEAFFGQGTRLTVV.

The gene calls are TRBV9 and TRBJ1-1, with TRBD1 identical over 10 bases. The CDR3 has 14 amino acids. Germline loops: CDR1 SGDLS, CDR2 YYNGEE. With 4 bases clipped from V and 5 bases from J, the junction kept 5 bases outside the gene matches. This CDR3 reads CASSSGTGETEAFF. The CDR3 DNA reads as TGTGCCAGCAGCTCAGGGACAGGGGAAACTGAAGCTTTCTTT.

The chain carries TRBV29-1 and TRBJ1-1; possibly TRBD1 for D (6 bases). Germline V CDR1 and CDR2: SQVTM, ANQGSEA. V was trimmed by 0 bases and J by 5 bases, leaving 13 bases between them. CDR3 size: 14 residues. Written as DNA, the CDR3 is TGCAGCGTTGAAGATCGGAGGGGGAGGACTGAAGCTTTCTTT. Translating gives CSVEDRRGRTEAFF.

This clone showed up just once. The genes are TRBV7-2 and TRBJ1-2; D is perhaps TRBD1 (5 bases). Trimming shortened V by 4 bases and J by 8 bases, and 17 bases separated the two germline ends. The germline gives CDR1 SGHTA, CDR2 FQGNSA. The CDR3 runs to 14 residues. The CDR3 loop reads CASSSSRDVWGYTF. The CDR3 DNA sequence: TGTGCCAGCAGCTCAAGCCGGGACGTATGGGGCTACACCTTC.

The chain is built from TRBV12-3 or TRBV12-4 and TRBJ2-1, with D perhaps matching TRBD2 (5 bases). V was pared by 8 bases and J by 8 bases, with 16 bases between. This CDR3 has 13 residues. Here the CDR3 DNA reads TGTGCCAGCCGTCGGACTTCTTTCGATGAGCAGTTCTTC. It is translated as CASRRTSFDEQFF.

The chain carries TRBV5-1 and TRBJ2-1; D is ambiguous. The V end lost 0 bases, the J end lost 6 bases, and 4 bases lay between the germline ends. Looked up from germline, CDR1 is SGHRS and CDR2 is YFSETQ. CDR3 length: 12 amino acids. Here the CDR3 DNA reads TGCGCCAGCAGCTTGGAGCTCAATGAGCAGTTCTTC. This translates into CASSLELNEQFF.

The V call is TRBV20-1, the J call TRBJ1-6; 8 positions match TRBD1. The length of the CDR3 is 15 residues. Per the germline V gene, CDR1 is DFQATT and CDR2 is SNEGSKA (reference sequence). Germline trimming cut 3 bases from V and 3 bases from J; bases unmatched to any gene: 4. The CDR3 sequence is CSASPTGDYNSPLHF. The CDR3 nucleotides read TGCAGTGCTAGTCCGACAGGGGACTATAATTCACCCCTCCACTTT.

The V and J genes are TRBV2 and TRBJ2-5, with TRBD1 matching over 8 bases. The germline CDR1 and CDR2 sequences are SNHLY and FYNNEI. There are 16 residues in the CDR3. V shed 6 bases, J shed 5 bases, and the junction held 14 bases outside the gene matches. The CDR3 region is CASSVRAGGQGETQYF. The CDR3 bases are TGTGCCAGCAGCGTCCGGGCAGGGGGCCAGGGTGAGACCCAGTACTTC. The complete variable domain, with remaining parts taken from reference TRBV2 and TRBJ2-5, reads EPEVTQTPSHQVTQMGQEVILRCVPISNHLYFYWYRQILGQKVEFLVSFYNNEISEKSEIFDDQFSVERPDGSNFTLKIRSTKLEDSAMYFCASSVRAGGQGETQYFGPGTRLLVL.

V gene TRBV11-3 combines with J gene TRBJ2-2; 7 nucleotides match TRBD2. Germline CDR1 SGHNT, CDR2 YENEEA. V dropped 1 base and J dropped 3; count of bases not matched to a gene: 5. The CDR3 contains 16 residues. CDR3: CASSLGAGVDTGELFF. CDR3 DNA: TGTGCCAGCAGCTTAGGGGCGGGAGTCGACACCGGGGAGCTGTTTTTT.

V gene TRBV7-2 combines with J gene TRBJ1-2; unclear D gene. Trimming removed 0 bases from V and 7 bases from J, with 12 bases in between. CDR3 length equals 14 residues. Looked up from germline, CDR1 is SGHTA and CDR2 is FQGNSA. The DNA for the CDR3 is TGTGCCAGCAGCTTAGCGCCTAGGAAGTCTGGCTACACCTTC. It specifies CASSLAPRKSGYTF.

The rearrangement joins TRBV11-2 to TRBJ1-6; tentatively, D is TRBD1 (6 bases). With 3 bases removed from V and 8 bases from J, the gap between germline ends came to 14 bases. CDR3 length: 15 residues. Germline assignment: CDR1 SGHAT and CDR2 FQNNGV. The CDR3 reads CASSFGGAPDSPLHF. CDR3 DNA sequence: TGTGCCAGCAGCTTTGGGGGGGCGCCGGATTCACCCCTCCACTTT.

This rearrangement joins TRBV28 to TRBJ2-1, with 7 nucleotides matching TRBD2. CDR3 length equals 15 residues. Per the germline V gene, CDR1 is MDHEN and CDR2 is SYDVKM. V gave up 7 bases and J gave up 0 bases; unmatched junction bases: 6. In DNA form, the CDR3 reads TGTGCCAGCACCCCCGGGGGGAGCTCCTACAATGAGCAGTTCTTC. Amino acids: CASTPGGSSYNEQFF.

The chain joins TRBV5-3 to TRBJ1-6; 7 bases line up with TRBD1. TRBV5-3 is flagged as an ORF with uncertain function. The V and J ends lost 0 bases and 8 bases, in that order; junction bases with no gene match: 5. The CDR3 sequence is 15 residues long. CDR3 region: CARSLDRGRDSPLHF. CDR3 bases: TGTGCCAGAAGCTTGGACAGGGGTCGGGATTCACCCCTCCACTTT.

The chain employs TRBV20-1 and TRBJ2-5, with 9 bases aligning to TRBD2. Germline assignment: CDR1 DFQATT and CDR2 SNEGSKA (reference sequence). V lost 3 bases and J lost 1; bases outside the gene matches: 18. This CDR3 has 19 amino acids. The CDR3 DNA sequence: TGCAGTGCTAGTCTACCTAGGTATGGTAGCGGGGGCCTCCAAGAGACCCAGTACTTC. Translating gives CSASLPRYGSGGLQETQYF.

The V gene is TRBV29-1, the J gene TRBJ2-5, with 13 bases matching TRBD2. Germline CDR1 and CDR2: SQVTM and ANQGSEA. CDR3 size: 14 residues. V lost 7 bases, J lost 3 bases, and 5 bases stayed unmatched. CDR3 bases: TGCAGCGCTGGAGGACTAGCGGGAGAAGAGACCCAGTACTTC. Protein: CSAGGLAGEETQYF.

The chain couples TRBV27 to TRBJ2-1; D remains unclear. The CDR3 is 12 residues long. Germline V gene lookup returns CDR1 MNHEY and CDR2 SMNVEV (reference sequence). The germline V and J ends were trimmed by 5 bases and 15 bases, with 17 bases remaining between them. Written as DNA, the CDR3 is TGTGCCAGCAGTGCCCCCTCGCCCAGGTGGTTCTTC. This encodes CASSAPSPRWFF.